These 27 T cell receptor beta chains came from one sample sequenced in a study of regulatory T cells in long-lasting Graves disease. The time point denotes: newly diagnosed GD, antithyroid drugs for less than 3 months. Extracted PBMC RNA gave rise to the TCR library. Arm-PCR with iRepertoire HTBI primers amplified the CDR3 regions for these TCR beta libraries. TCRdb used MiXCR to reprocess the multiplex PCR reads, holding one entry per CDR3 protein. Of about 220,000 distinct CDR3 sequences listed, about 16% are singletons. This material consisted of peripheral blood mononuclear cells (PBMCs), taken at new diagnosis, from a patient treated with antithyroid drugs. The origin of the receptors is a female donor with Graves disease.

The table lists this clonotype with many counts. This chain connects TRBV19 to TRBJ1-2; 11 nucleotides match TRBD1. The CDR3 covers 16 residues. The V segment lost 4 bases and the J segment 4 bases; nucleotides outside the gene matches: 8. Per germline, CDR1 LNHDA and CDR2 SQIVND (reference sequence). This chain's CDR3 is CASSTPDRGPFYGYTF. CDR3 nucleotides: TGTGCCAGTAGTACCCCGGACAGGGGGCCCTTCTATGGCTACACCTTC.

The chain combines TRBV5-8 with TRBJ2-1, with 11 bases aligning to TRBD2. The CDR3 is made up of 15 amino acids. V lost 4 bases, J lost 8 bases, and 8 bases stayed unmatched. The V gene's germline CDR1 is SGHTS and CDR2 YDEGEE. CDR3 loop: CASSIGLAGRDEQFF. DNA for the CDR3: TGTGCCAGCAGCATCGGACTAGCGGGTAGGGATGAGCAGTTCTTC.

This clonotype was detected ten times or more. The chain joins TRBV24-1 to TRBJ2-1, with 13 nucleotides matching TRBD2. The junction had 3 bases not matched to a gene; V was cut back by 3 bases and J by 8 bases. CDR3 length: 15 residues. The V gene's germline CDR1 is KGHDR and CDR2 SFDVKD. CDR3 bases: TGTGCCACCAGTGATGGACTAGCGGGAGTACATGAGCAGTTCTTC. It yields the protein CATSDGLAGVHEQFF.

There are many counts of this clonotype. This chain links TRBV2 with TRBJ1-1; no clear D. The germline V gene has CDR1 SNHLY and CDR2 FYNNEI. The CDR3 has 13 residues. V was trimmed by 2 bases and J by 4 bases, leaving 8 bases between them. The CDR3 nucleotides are TGTGCCAGCAGTGAACAGGAGGCCACTGAAGCTTTCTTT. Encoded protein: CASSEQEATEAFF.

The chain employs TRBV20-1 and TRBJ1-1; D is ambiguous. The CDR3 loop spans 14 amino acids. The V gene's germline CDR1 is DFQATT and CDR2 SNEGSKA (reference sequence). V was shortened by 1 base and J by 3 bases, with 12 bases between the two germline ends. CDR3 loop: CSARARLMDTEAFF. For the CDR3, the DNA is TGCAGTGCTAGAGCGAGGTTGATGGACACTGAAGCTTTCTTT.

The CDR3 spells CSAEGGTSGRPGELFF. The CDR3 bases are TGCAGCGCCGAAGGTGGAACTAGCGGGAGACCCGGGGAGCTGTTTTTT. V and J are TRBV29-1 and TRBJ2-2, with 11 positions matching TRBD2. This CDR3 has 16 residues. Looked up from germline, CDR1 is SQVTM and CDR2 is ANQGSEA. Unmatched junction bases numbered 13, after V lost 7 bases and J lost 6 bases.

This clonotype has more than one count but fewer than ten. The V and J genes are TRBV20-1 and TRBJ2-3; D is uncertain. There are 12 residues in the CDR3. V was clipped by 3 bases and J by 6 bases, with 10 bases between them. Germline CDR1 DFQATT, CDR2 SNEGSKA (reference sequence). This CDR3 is CSASPAVDTQYF. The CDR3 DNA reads TGCAGTGCTAGCCCCGCGGTGGATACGCAGTATTTT.

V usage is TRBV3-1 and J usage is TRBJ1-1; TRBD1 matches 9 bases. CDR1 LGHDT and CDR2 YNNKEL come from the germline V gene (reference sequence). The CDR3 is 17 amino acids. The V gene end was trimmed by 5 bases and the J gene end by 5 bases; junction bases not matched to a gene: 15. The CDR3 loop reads CASSSAPPGTGRTEAFF. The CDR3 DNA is TGTGCCAGCAGCTCTGCCCCACCCGGGACAGGGAGGACTGAAGCTTTCTTT. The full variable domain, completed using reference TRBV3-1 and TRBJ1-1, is DTAVSQTPKYLVTQMGNDKSIKCEQNLGHDTMYWYKQDSKKFLKIMFSYNNKELIINETVPNRFSPKSPDKAHLNLHINSLELGDSAVYFCASSSAPPGTGRTEAFFGQGTRLTVV.

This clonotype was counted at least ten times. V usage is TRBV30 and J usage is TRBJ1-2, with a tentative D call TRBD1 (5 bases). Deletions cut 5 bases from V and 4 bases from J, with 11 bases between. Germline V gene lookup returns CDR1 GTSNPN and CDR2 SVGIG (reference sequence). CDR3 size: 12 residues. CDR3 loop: CAWGREAYGYTF. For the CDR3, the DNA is TGTGCCTGGGGCAGGGAAGCCTATGGCTACACCTTC.

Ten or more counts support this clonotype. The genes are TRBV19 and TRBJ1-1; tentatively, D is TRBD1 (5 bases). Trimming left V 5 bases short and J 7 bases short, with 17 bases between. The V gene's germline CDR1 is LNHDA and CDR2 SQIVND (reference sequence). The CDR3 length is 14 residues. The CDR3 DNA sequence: TGTGCCAGTAGTCTCCTCGACGGGGCACGTGAAGCTTTCTTT. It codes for CASSLLDGAREAFF.

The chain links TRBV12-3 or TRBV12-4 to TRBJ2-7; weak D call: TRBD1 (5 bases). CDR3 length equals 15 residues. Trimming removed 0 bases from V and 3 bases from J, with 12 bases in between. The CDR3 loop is CASSLAGQGYYEQYF. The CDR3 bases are TGTGCCAGCAGTTTAGCGGGGCAGGGTTACTACGAGCAGTACTTC.

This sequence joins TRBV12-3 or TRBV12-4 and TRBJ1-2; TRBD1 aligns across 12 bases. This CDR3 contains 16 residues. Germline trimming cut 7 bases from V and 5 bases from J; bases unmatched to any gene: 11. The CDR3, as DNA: TGTGCCAGCACCAGGGGGGGACAGGGGGCTTGGTATGGCTACACCTTC. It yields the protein CASTRGGQGAWYGYTF.

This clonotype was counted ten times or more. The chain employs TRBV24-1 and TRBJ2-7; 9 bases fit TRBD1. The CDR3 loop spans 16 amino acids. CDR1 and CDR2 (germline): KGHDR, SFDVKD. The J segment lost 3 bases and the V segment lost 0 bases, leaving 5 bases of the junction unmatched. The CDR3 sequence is CATSDLDGQGLYEQYF. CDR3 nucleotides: TGTGCCACCAGTGATTTGGACGGACAGGGGCTCTACGAGCAGTACTTC.

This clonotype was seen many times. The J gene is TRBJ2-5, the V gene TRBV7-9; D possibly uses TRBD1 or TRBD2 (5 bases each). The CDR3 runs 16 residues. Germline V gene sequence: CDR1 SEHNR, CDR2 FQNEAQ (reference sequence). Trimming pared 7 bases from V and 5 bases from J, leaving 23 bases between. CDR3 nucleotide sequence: TGTGCCAGCACCCCCATGGCAGGGAGACGGGTGGAGACCCAGTACTTC. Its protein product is CASTPMAGRRVETQYF. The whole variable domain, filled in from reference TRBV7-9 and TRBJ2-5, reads DTGVSQNPRHKITKRGQNVTFRCDPISEHNRLYWYRQTLGQGPEFLTYFQNEAQLEKSRLLSDRFSAERPKGSFSTLEIQRTEQGDSAMYLCASTPMAGRRVETQYFGPGTRLLVL.

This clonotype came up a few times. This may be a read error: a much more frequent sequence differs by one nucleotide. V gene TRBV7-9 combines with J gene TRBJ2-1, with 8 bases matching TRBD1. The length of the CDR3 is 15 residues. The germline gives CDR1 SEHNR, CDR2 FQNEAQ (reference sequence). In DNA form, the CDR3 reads TGTGCCATCAGCTCCCGACAGGGGCCCTACAATGAGCAGTTCTTC. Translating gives CAISSRQGPYNEQFF. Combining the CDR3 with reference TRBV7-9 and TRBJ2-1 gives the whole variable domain DTGVSQNPRHKITKRGQNVTFRCDPISEHNRLYWYRQTLGQGPEFLTYFQNEAQLEKSRLLSDRFSAERPKGSFSTLEIQRTEQGDSAMYLCAISSRQGPYNEQFFGPGTRLTVL.

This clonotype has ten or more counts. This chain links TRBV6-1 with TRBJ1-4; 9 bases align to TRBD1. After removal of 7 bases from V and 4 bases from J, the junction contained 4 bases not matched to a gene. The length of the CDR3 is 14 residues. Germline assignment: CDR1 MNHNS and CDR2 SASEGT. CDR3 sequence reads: CASIKDRGNEKLFF. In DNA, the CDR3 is TGTGCCAGCATCAAGGACAGGGGTAATGAAAAACTGTTTTTT.

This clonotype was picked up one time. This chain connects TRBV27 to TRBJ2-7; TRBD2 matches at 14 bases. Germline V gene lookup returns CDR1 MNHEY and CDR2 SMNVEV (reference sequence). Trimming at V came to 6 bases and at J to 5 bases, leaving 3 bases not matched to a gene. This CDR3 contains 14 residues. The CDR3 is CASSPGLAGDEQYF. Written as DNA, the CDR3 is TGTGCCAGCAGCCCGGGACTAGCGGGAGACGAGCAGTACTTC.

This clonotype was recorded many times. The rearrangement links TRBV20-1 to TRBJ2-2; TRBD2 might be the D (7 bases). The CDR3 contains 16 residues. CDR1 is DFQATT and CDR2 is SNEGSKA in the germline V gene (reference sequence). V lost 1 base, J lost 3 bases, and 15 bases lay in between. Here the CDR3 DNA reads TGCAGTGCTAGAGGGGGGCGGGAGATGGACACCGGGGAGCTGTTTTTT. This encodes CSARGGREMDTGELFF.

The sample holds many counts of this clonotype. CDR3 sequence (DNA): TGTGCCAGCAACATTCGGGCAACTAATGAAAAACTGTTTTTT. Amino acid sequence: CASNIRATNEKLFF. The V call is TRBV12-3 or TRBV12-4, the J call TRBJ1-4; no clear D gene. The CDR3 spans 14 residues. Trimming left V 7 bases short and J 0 bases short, with 9 bases between.

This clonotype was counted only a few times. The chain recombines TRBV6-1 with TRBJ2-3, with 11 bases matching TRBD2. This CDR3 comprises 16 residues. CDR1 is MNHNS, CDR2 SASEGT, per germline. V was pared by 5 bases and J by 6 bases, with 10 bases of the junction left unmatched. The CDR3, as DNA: TGTGCCAGCAGTCATCCGTTAGCGGGAGGGCATGATACGCAGTATTTT. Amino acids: CASSHPLAGGHDTQYF.

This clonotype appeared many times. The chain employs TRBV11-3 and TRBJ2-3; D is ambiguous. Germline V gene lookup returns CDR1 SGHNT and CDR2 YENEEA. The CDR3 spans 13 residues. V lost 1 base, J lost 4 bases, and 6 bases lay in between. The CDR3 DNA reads TGTGCCAGCAGCTTAGTGGGGTCAGATACGCAGTATTTT. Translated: CASSLVGSDTQYF.

As DNA, the CDR3 is TGTGCCAGCAAAAGGACAGGGCGCGGCTATGGCTACACCTTC. Its protein is CASKRTGRGYGYTF. J is TRBJ1-2 and V is TRBV27; 8 bases fit TRBD1. The CDR3 length is 14 residues. Germline assignment: CDR1 MNHEY and CDR2 SMNVEV (reference sequence). The ends lost 7 bases at V and 4 bases at J; junction bases unmatched: 8.

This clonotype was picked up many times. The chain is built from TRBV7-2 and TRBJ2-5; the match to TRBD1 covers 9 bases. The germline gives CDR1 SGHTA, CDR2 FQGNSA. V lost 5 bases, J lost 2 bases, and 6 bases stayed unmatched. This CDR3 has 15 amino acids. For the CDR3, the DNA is TGTGCCAGCAGCCCACCGGGACAGGGACAAGAGACCCAGTACTTC. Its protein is CASSPPGQGQETQYF.

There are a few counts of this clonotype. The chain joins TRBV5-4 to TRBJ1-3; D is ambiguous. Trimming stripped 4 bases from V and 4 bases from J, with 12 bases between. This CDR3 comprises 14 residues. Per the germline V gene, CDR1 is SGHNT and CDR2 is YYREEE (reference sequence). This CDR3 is CASSARQGGNTIYF. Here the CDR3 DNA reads TGTGCCAGCAGCGCCCGACAAGGGGGAAACACCATATATTTT.

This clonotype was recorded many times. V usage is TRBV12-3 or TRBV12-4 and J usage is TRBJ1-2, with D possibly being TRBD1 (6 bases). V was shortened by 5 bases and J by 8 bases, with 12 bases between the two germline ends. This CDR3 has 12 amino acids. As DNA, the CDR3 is TGTGCCAGCAGTAAGGGGGGGCTCGGCTACACCTTC. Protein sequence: CASSKGGLGYTF.

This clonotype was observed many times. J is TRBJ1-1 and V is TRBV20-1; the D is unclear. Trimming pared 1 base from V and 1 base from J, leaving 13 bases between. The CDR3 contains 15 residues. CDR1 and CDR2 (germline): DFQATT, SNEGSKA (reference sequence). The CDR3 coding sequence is TGCAGTGCTAGAGTGATTTCGGGTGCGAACACTGAAGCTTTCTTT. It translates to CSARVISGANTEAFF.

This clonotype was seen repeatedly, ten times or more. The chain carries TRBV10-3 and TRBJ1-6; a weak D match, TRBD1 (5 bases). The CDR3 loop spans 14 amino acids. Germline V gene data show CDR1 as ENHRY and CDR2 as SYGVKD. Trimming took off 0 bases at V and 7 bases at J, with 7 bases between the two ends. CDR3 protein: CAISESEGNSPLHF. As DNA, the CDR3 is TGTGCCATCAGTGAGTCTGAGGGGAATTCACCCCTCCACTTT.